This T cell receptor (beta chain) is drawn from a study of cytomegalovirus exposure and HLA in healthy donors. For the study at large: Previous work identified 95 million to 140 million unique TCR beta sequences from around 180 million T cells.

CDR1 is MDHEN and CDR2 is SYDVKM in the germline V gene. V lost 1 base, J lost 7 bases, and 8 bases stayed unmatched. The CDR3 loop spans 17 amino acids. Researchers ran the PCR with 60 Vbeta and 13 Jbeta primers. The protocol was immunoSEQ multiplex PCR, while the TCRdb copy is restricted to in-frame clones and leaves out a portion. The table shows around 300,000 clones, with approximately 85% occurring only once. Notes on this clone: Antigen specificity is unknown.

General study findings and limits: Some public TCRs appeared in many individuals, while most sequences were rare. Exclusion applied to some V segments, including TRBV6-2 and TRBV6-3, as they were indistinguishable. Differences between HLA loci emerged in a later analysis of TCR association rates, with DRB1 most and HLA-C fewest.

The receptor was isolated from a woman in her thirties or forties in good health and CMV-seropositive. The chain joins TRBV28 to TRBJ2-2; 11 nucleotides line up with TRBD2. The sample consisted of PBMCs. The CDR3 nucleotides read TGTGCCAGCAGTTTATTACTAGCGGGAGAATTGGGCGGGGAGCTGTTTTTT. This gives the protein CASSLLLAGELGGELFF.